A selection of T cell receptor beta chains follows, all from one sample in a study of blood T cells in healthy people across ages. TCRdb fed the 5' RACE reads into MiXCR, producing one record per CDR3 protein. The sample comprises some 1,800,000 distinct CDR3 sequences, roughly 43% of which are singletons, and 20% to 25% rests with the top ten. What was sequenced was blood. The receptor set was obtained from a human donor in good health. Both conserved end residues are part of each CDR3. A D gene is named only where the DNA matches it firmly. Clone size appears in some rows only: once, few, many, or a class for an expanded clone.

D: TRBD1
size: few
J: TRBJ1-2
V: TRBV29-1
CDR3: CSVENRGLGYGYTF
DNA: TGCAGCGTCGAAAACAGGGGGCTGGGCTATGGCTACACCTTC

D: NA
size: few
J: TRBJ1-1
V: TRBV20-1
CDR3: CSAGRVAMNTEAFF
DNA: TGCAGTGCTGGCAGGGTCGCCATGAACACTGAAGCTTTCTTT

D: TRBD1
size: few
J: TRBJ1-2
V: TRBV10-3
CDR3: CAISETGQPSNYGYTF
DNA: TGTGCCATCAGTGAGACGGGACAGCCTTCGAACTATGGCTACACCTTC

D: NA
size: NA
J: TRBJ1-1
V: TRBV9
CDR3: CASSVATGKGNTEAFF
DNA: TGTGCCAGCAGCGTAGCTACAGGGAAAGGGAACACTGAAGCTTTCTTT

D: NA
size: NA
J: TRBJ1-1
V: TRBV28
CDR3: CASSPLGLFTEAFF
DNA: TGTGCCAGCAGTCCCCTTGGACTGTTCACTGAAGCTTTCTTT

D: TRBD2
size: NA
J: TRBJ2-1
V: TRBV7-9
CDR3: CASSLPASGPYGDEQFF
DNA: TGTGCCAGCAGCTTACCGGCTAGCGGTCCCTACGGCGATGAGCAGTTCTTC

D: TRBD1
size: NA
J: TRBJ1-2
V: TRBV5-1
CDR3: CASSIGQGSGNYGYTF
DNA: TGCGCCAGCAGCATCGGACAGGGATCGGGTAACTATGGCTACACCTTC

D: NA
size: NA
J: TRBJ1-2
V: TRBV6-5
CDR3: CASSYGGGLNYGYTF
DNA: TGTGCCAGCAGTTACGGCGGCGGGCTTAACTATGGCTACACCTTC

D: NA
size: few
J: TRBJ1-2
V: TRBV7-2
CDR3: CASSSDGPDLVDYGYTF
DNA: TGTGCCAGCAGCTCAGACGGACCGGACCTGGTAGACTATGGCTACACCTTC

D: TRBD2
size: few
J: TRBJ2-7
V: TRBV2
CDR3: CASSAEGGGAIEQYF
DNA: TGTGCCAGCAGTGCTGAGGGCGGGGGGGCCATCGAGCAGTACTTC

D: NA
size: few
J: TRBJ2-1
V: TRBV20-1
CDR3: CSAPTVGSYNEQFF
DNA: TGCAGTGCTCCTACAGTTGGCTCCTACAATGAGCAGTTCTTC

D: NA
size: NA
J: TRBJ2-7
V: TRBV2
CDR3: CASGSPYEQYF
DNA: TGTGCCAGCGGAAGTCCCTACGAGCAGTACTTC

D: NA
size: NA
J: TRBJ2-1
V: TRBV23-1
CDR3: CASSQSSQGHGDEQFF
DNA: TGCGCCAGCAGTCAATCTAGCCAGGGACATGGCGATGAGCAGTTCTTC

D: TRBD2
size: NA
J: TRBJ2-5
V: TRBV7-2
CDR3: CASSFPGTGGYQETQYF
DNA: TGTGCCAGCAGCTTTCCAGGAACGGGGGGGTACCAAGAGACCCAGTACTTC

D: TRBD1
size: few
J: TRBJ1-2
V: TRBV20-1
CDR3: CSVIHTQGEDGYTF
DNA: TGCAGTGTCATACACACCCAGGGGGAGGATGGCTACACCTTC

D: NA
size: NA
J: TRBJ1-1
V: TRBV27
CDR3: CASSPSRRGSTEAFF
DNA: TGTGCCAGCAGTCCAAGCCGGAGGGGGAGCACTGAAGCTTTCTTT

D: TRBD2
size: NA
J: TRBJ2-1
V: TRBV4-1
CDR3: CASSQDRGSSGGAYNEQFF
DNA: TGCGCCAGCAGCCAAGATCGGGGTTCTAGCGGGGGGGCCTACAATGAGCAGTTCTTC

D: TRBD2
size: few
J: TRBJ2-1
V: TRBV6-5
CDR3: CASSYTISGGANEQFF
DNA: TGTGCCAGCAGTTATACAATAAGCGGGGGGGCCAATGAGCAGTTCTTC